The next 31 T cell receptor beta chains were all read from a single sample in a study of CD8 T cells in Susac syndrome. A quantity of about 0.45 to 1 ug RNA underwent reverse transcription using random hexamers. MiXCR, run by TCRdb on the immunoSEQ multiplex PCR reads, gives a single entry per CDR3 protein. The sample has around 300,000 distinct CDR3 sequences, about 88% seen once. Sequenced: CD8+ T cells from PBMCs. These receptors originate from a human donor with multiple sclerosis.

V is TRBV9 and J is TRBJ2-1, with D tentatively TRBD2 (6 bases). The CDR3 contains 16 residues. Trimming cost V 4 bases and J 0 bases, with 14 bases left between them. Germline CDR1 SGDLS, CDR2 YYNGEE. The CDR3 nucleotides read TGTGCCAGCAGCCCTAGTTCTAGCGCCTCCTACAATGAGCAGTTCTTC. Protein product: CASSPSSSASYNEQFF.

Only one count was recorded for this clonotype. The chain carries TRBV29-1 and TRBJ2-1; 7 bases fit TRBD2. CDR1 and CDR2 (germline): SQVTM, ANQGSEA. This CDR3 comprises 14 residues. Trimming removed 6 bases from V and 3 bases from J; junction bases left unmatched: 8. The CDR3 here is CSVTGGPFYNEQFF. The CDR3 DNA reads as TGCAGCGTGACGGGGGGACCGTTCTACAATGAGCAGTTCTTC.

The V gene is TRBV4-1, the J gene TRBJ2-3, with D tentatively TRBD1 or TRBD2 (5 bases each). The CDR3 length is 16 residues. Per the germline V gene, CDR1 is MGHRA and CDR2 is YSYEKL. Trimming removed 2 bases from V and 0 bases from J, with 12 bases in between. CDR3 protein: CASSQNQGRSTDTQYF. DNA of the CDR3: TGCGCCAGCAGCCAAAACCAGGGACGGAGCACAGATACGCAGTATTTT.

In this sample, this clonotype turned up once. This chain connects TRBV6-1 to TRBJ2-2; tentative D call: TRBD2 (6 bases). Germline CDR1 is MNHNS and CDR2 is SASEGT. This CDR3 spans 16 amino acids. Trimming left V 7 bases short and J 5 bases short, with 20 bases between. CDR3 residues: CASTGTGTGGTGELFF. CDR3 coding DNA: TGTGCCAGCACCGGGACTGGGACCGGAGGTACCGGGGAGCTGTTTTTT.

J is TRBJ2-5 and V is TRBV7-6; a weak D match, TRBD2 (5 bases). Germline V gene lookup returns CDR1 SGHVS and CDR2 FNYEAQ. Trimming took 1 base from V and 4 from J, leaving 19 bases between them. This CDR3 comprises 17 residues. The DNA of the CDR3 is TGTGCCAGCAGCTTAGAGCGGCCCGTAGAACAAATAGAGACCCAGTACTTC. As protein: CASSLERPVEQIETQYF.

The rearrangement links TRBV7-2 to TRBJ2-5; D gene unclear. CDR3 length: 15 residues. V lost 5 bases to trimming and J lost 1 base, with 14 bases between them. The germline CDR1 and CDR2 sequences are SGHTA and FQGNSA. The CDR3 nucleotides are TGTGCCAGCAGCCCCCCCTGGAGAGCCCAAGAGACCCAGTACTTC. Translated, it gives CASSPPWRAQETQYF.

This clonotype was observed once. The chain recombines TRBV5-4 with TRBJ2-1; a weak D match, TRBD2 (6 bases). CDR1 is SGHNT and CDR2 is YYREEE in the germline V gene (reference sequence). The CDR3 spans 20 residues. The V and J ends lost 3 bases and 0 bases respectively, with 25 bases between them. In DNA, the CDR3 is TGTGCCAGCAGCTCCCCCTATGGAGGGGAGGCCGCCCACTCCTACAATGAGCAGTTCTTC. Its protein product is CASSSPYGGEAAHSYNEQFF.

The chain employs TRBV2 and TRBJ2-4; 9 bases are a match to TRBD1. With V trimmed by 4 bases and J by 4 bases, 8 bases remained unmatched. This CDR3 has 16 amino acids. From germline, CDR1 is SNHLY and CDR2 FYNNEI. In DNA form, the CDR3 reads TGTGCCAGCAGTGCGCCACGACAGGGGGGGAAAAACATTCAGTACTTC. Protein sequence: CASSAPRQGGKNIQYF.

The chain employs TRBV19 and TRBJ2-1; 7 bases line up with TRBD2. The CDR3 contains 15 residues. The V and J ends lost 9 bases and 9 bases, in that order; junction bases with no gene match: 17. Per germline, CDR1 LNHDA and CDR2 SQIVND (reference sequence). The CDR3 DNA is TGTGCCAGCCAGTTTTCGGGGGAGGGCAGAAGTGAGCAGTTCTTC. The encoded protein is CASQFSGEGRSEQFF.

A few counts support this clonotype. The chain is built from TRBV4-3 and TRBJ2-3; 11 nucleotides match TRBD2. The V gene's germline CDR1 is LGHNA and CDR2 YSLEER. The CDR3 contains 16 residues. The ends lost 1 base at V and 5 bases at J; junction bases unmatched: 5. CDR3 nucleotides: TGCGCCAGCAGCCAAGGTAGCGGGGGGGCCGTAGATACGCAGTATTTT. This sequence encodes CASSQGSGGAVDTQYF.

The chain is built from TRBV9 and TRBJ2-3; 12 bases line up with TRBD2. CDR3 length: 16 residues. The germline gives CDR1 SGDLS, CDR2 YYNGEE. V lost 3 bases and J lost 2; bases outside the gene matches: 4. The CDR3 DNA reads TGTGCCAGCAGCGCTGGACTAGCGGGACCCACAGATACGCAGTATTTT. As protein: CASSAGLAGPTDTQYF.

This clonotype was seen only once. The rearrangement links TRBV6-4 to TRBJ2-1; D uncertain. Per the germline V gene, CDR1 is MRHNA and CDR2 is SNTAGT. The V end was cut by 2 bases, the J end by 7 bases, with 18 bases between. The CDR3 is made up of 16 amino acids. CDR3 residues: CASSDTISATSNEQFF. In DNA form, the CDR3 reads TGTGCCAGCAGTGACACCATATCGGCCACGAGTAATGAGCAGTTCTTC.

The chain combines TRBV27 with TRBJ2-1; 7 bases are shared with TRBD2. CDR3 length: 13 residues. The germline gives CDR1 MNHEY, CDR2 SMNVEV (reference sequence). With 10 bases clipped from V and 4 bases from J, the junction kept 7 bases outside the gene matches. The CDR3 spells CATQPGLYNEQFF. CDR3 nucleotide sequence: TGTGCCACCCAACCGGGACTATACAATGAGCAGTTCTTC.

The genes are TRBV28 and TRBJ1-3; D gene uncertain. Germline CDR1 and CDR2: MDHEN and SYDVKM. V shed 6 bases and J shed 0 bases, with 12 bases lying between them. The CDR3 spans 15 residues. The CDR3, as DNA: TGTGCCAGCAGAGCGGACGTCACCTCTGGAAACACCATATATTTT. Its protein product is CASRADVTSGNTIYF. The full variable domain, completed using reference TRBV28 and TRBJ1-3, is DVKVTQSSRYLVKRTGEKVFLECVQDMDHENMFWYRQDPGLGLRLIYFSYDVKMKEKGDIPEGYSVSREKKERFSLILESASTNQTSMYLCASRADVTSGNTIYFGEGSWLTVV.

The chain employs TRBV29-1 and TRBJ2-7, with D possibly TRBD2 on 6 matching bases. Trimming removed 7 bases at V and 7 bases at J, with 20 bases between. Germline V gene lookup returns CDR1 SQVTM and CDR2 ANQGSEA. This CDR3 has 13 amino acids. CDR3 protein: CSAAGTLDGEQYF. The CDR3, as DNA: TGCAGCGCGGCCGGGACTCTGGACGGGGAGCAGTACTTC.

This chain joins TRBV7-9 and TRBJ2-1, with TRBD2 matching 7 bases. CDR1 and CDR2 (germline): SEHNR, FQNEAQ (reference sequence). V was pared by 4 bases and J by 2 bases, with 5 bases of the junction left unmatched. CDR3 length equals 15 residues. The CDR3 nucleotides read TGTGCCAGCAGCTCAAGGCGGGAGCCCTACAATGAGCAGTTCTTC. This codes for CASSSRREPYNEQFF. Based on the CDR3 plus reference TRBV7-9 and TRBJ2-1, the full variable domain is DTGVSQNPRHKITKRGQNVTFRCDPISEHNRLYWYRQTLGQGPEFLTYFQNEAQLEKSRLLSDRFSAERPKGSFSTLEIQRTEQGDSAMYLCASSSRREPYNEQFFGPGTRLTVL.

The chain joins TRBV20-1 to TRBJ2-1, with 11 bases aligning to TRBD2. The trim removed 5 bases at V and 6 bases at J, leaving 9 bases unmatched. In germline, CDR1 is DFQATT, CDR2 SNEGSKA (reference sequence). The CDR3 has 15 amino acids. CDR3 sequence reads: CSAPPLAGESNEQFF. The CDR3 DNA reads as TGCAGTGCTCCCCCACTAGCGGGAGAAAGCAATGAGCAGTTCTTC.

This chain uses TRBV5-4 with TRBJ1-2, with a tentative D call TRBD1 (5 bases). The CDR3 runs to 14 residues. Germline V gene sequence: CDR1 SGHNT, CDR2 YYREEE (reference sequence). V was trimmed by 3 bases and J by 7 bases, leaving 16 bases between them. The DNA of the CDR3 is TGTGCCAGCAGCTGGGCCCAAGGCGGGGGTGGCTACACCTTC. It codes for CASSWAQGGGGYTF.

The V gene is TRBV2, the J gene TRBJ1-1; no firm D call. The CDR3 is made up of 12 amino acids. Trimming removed 6 bases from V and 1 base from J, with 6 bases in between. CDR1 is SNHLY and CDR2 is FYNNEI in the germline V gene. DNA of the CDR3: TGTGCCAGCAGGGTATCGAACACTGAAGCTTTCTTT. Translated: CASRVSNTEAFF.

V gene TRBV29-1 combines with J gene TRBJ2-7; D might be TRBD1 (6 bases). The CDR3 contains 11 residues. Germline V CDR1 and CDR2: SQVTM, ANQGSEA. Trimming cost V 4 bases and J 4 bases, with 8 bases left between them. In nucleotides, the CDR3 is TGCAGCGTTGGGGGGCGATACGAGCAGTACTTC. Its translation is CSVGGRYEQYF.

This clonotype was found a few times. The genes are TRBV19 and TRBJ2-2; possible D gene TRBD2, 5 bases. Germline V gene data show CDR1 as LNHDA and CDR2 as SQIVND (reference sequence). This CDR3 spans 14 amino acids. V was clipped by 1 base and J by 2 bases, with 5 bases between them. CDR3 residues: CASSIAGNTGELFF. As DNA, the CDR3 is TGTGCCAGTAGTATAGCGGGAAACACCGGGGAGCTGTTTTTT.

This clonotype was seen a handful of times. The rearrangement joins TRBV5-6 to TRBJ2-1, with a possible D match to TRBD1 (5 bases). Germline CDR1 reads SGHDT; CDR2 reads YYEEEE. The CDR3 sequence is 14 residues long. Trimming removed 0 bases from V and 9 bases from J, with 13 bases in between. This CDR3 reads CASSLGVGRAEQFF. The CDR3 nucleotides are TGTGCCAGCAGCTTGGGCGTGGGGCGAGCTGAGCAGTTCTTC.

This clonotype was recorded once. The chain is built from TRBV13 and TRBJ2-1; D is possibly TRBD1 (6 bases). Germline lookup yields CDR1 PRHDT and CDR2 FYEKMQ (reference sequence). Trimming removed 9 bases at V and 10 bases at J, with 16 bases between. The CDR3 has 12 amino acids. Here the CDR3 DNA reads TGTGCCAGTGAGCTTCTGGACAGAGAGCAGTTCTTC. Translation gives CASELLDREQFF. Full variable domain (rest looked up from reference TRBV13 and TRBJ2-1): AAGVIQSPRHLIKEKRETATLKCYPIPRHDTVYWYQQGPGQDPQFLISFYEKMQSDKGSIPDRFSAQQFSDYHSELNMSSLELGDSALYFCASELLDREQFFGPGTRLTVL.

CDR3 sequence reads: CASSGDRVQFF. CDR3 nucleotides: TGTGCCAGCAGTGGGGACAGGGTGCAGTTCTTC. The V and J genes are TRBV6-2 or TRBV6-3 and TRBJ2-1; 9 bases align to TRBD1. Trimming cost V 5 bases and J 12 bases; bases outside gene matches: 2. Per germline, CDR1 MNHEY and CDR2 SVGEGT. CDR3 length: 11 residues.

This clonotype was detected once. V usage is TRBV7-8 and J usage is TRBJ2-7; D remains ambiguous. Germline CDR1 reads SGHVS; CDR2 reads FQNEAQ. This CDR3 has 13 residues. Trimming took off 3 bases at V and 5 bases at J, with 11 bases between the two ends. The CDR3 sequence is CASSFLSEDEQYF. The CDR3 DNA follows: TGTGCCAGCAGCTTTTTATCCGAGGACGAGCAGTACTTC.

CDR3 sequence reads: CSVVRGHGYTF. The CDR3, as DNA: TGCAGCGTTGTCAGGGGTCATGGCTACACCTTC. V gene TRBV29-1 combines with J gene TRBJ1-2; D is possibly TRBD1 (6 bases). V was cut by 4 bases and J by 6 bases, with 9 bases left in between. CDR3 size: 11 residues. Per germline, CDR1 SQVTM and CDR2 ANQGSEA.

The gene calls are TRBV7-9 and TRBJ2-7, with 8 bases aligning to TRBD1. The germline V gene encodes CDR1 SEHNR and CDR2 FQNEAQ (reference sequence). Germline trimming cut 3 bases from V and 2 bases from J; bases unmatched to any gene: 6. The CDR3 covers 15 residues. CDR3 nucleotide sequence: TGTGCCAGCAGCTTTAAGACAGGGGTGACCTACGAGCAGTACTTC. Encoded protein: CASSFKTGVTYEQYF.

The rearrangement uses TRBV29-1 and TRBJ2-2; perhaps TRBD1 as D (5 bases). CDR3 length equals 13 residues. Germline CDR1 SQVTM, CDR2 ANQGSEA. The V end was cut by 5 bases, the J end by 3 bases, with 10 bases between. The CDR3 loop reads CSVTGRDTGELFF. CDR3 DNA sequence: TGCAGCGTTACAGGACGGGACACCGGGGAGCTGTTTTTT.

CDR3 loop: CASSLKSSYEQYF. The CDR3 DNA follows: TGTGCCAGCAGTTTGAAGTCCTCCTACGAGCAGTACTTC. V usage is TRBV6-2 or TRBV6-3 and J usage is TRBJ2-7; D not resolved. Trimming took off 4 bases at V and 0 bases at J, with 7 bases between the two ends. CDR1 MNHEY and CDR2 SVGEGT come from the germline V gene. The CDR3 contains 13 residues.

The rearrangement links TRBV7-2 to TRBJ1-3; D is perhaps TRBD1 (6 bases). Germline CDR1 reads SGHTA; CDR2 reads FQGNSA. V lost 3 bases to trimming and J lost 10 bases, with 7 bases between them. This CDR3 is 11 amino acids long. The CDR3 bases are TGTGCCAGCAGCTTCCAGGGGACCATATATTTT. Protein: CASSFQGTIYF.

V gene TRBV7-9 combines with J gene TRBJ2-7; 8 nucleotides match TRBD2. The CDR3 spans 16 residues. The V gene's germline CDR1 is SEHNR and CDR2 FQNEAQ (reference sequence). V was pared by 5 bases and J by 7 bases, with 16 bases of the junction left unmatched. CDR3 sequence: CASSHGLAGRQGEQYF. For the CDR3, the DNA is TGTGCCAGCAGCCATGGGTTAGCGGGACGGCAAGGGGAGCAGTACTTC. Together with reference TRBV7-9 and TRBJ2-7, the CDR3 gives the full variable domain: DTGVSQNPRHKITKRGQNVTFRCDPISEHNRLYWYRQTLGQGPEFLTYFQNEAQLEKSRLLSDRFSAERPKGSFSTLEIQRTEQGDSAMYLCASSHGLAGRQGEQYFGPGTRLTVT.